This T cell receptor (beta chain) came from a study of T-cell reconstitution after alpha-beta-depleted transplantation in children. Overall study results and limits: In patients about two months after transplant, alpha-beta T cells reportedly arose from several hundred expanded graft clones. Some patients showed high day-60 TCRbeta diversity, which derived from surviving recipient T cells and thymic progenitors. At one year after transplant, newly produced T cells mostly accounted for T-cell counts and diversity.

Ten or more counts support this clonotype. Its antigen remains unidentified. TCRbeta library construction was performed incorporating unique molecular identifiers. TCRdb reprocessed the PCR reads via MiXCR and lists one record per CDR3 protein. The data hold more than 200,000 distinct CDR3 sequences, with roughly 24% observed a single time. Germline CDR1 is SQVTM and CDR2 is ANQGSEA. This CDR3 comprises 11 residues. Trimming stripped 4 bases from V and 5 bases from J, with 9 bases between. The sample was PBMCs, taken before TCRalphabeta/CD19-depleted stem cell transplant. This chain uses TRBV29-1 with TRBJ2-7; the D call may be TRBD1 or TRBD2 (5 bases each). The sequence was collected from a girl aged 2-9 years with Fanconi anemia, due to receive a stem cell transplant. The CDR3, as DNA: TGCAGCGTTGCCGGGGCCCACGAGCAGTACTTC. Amino acid sequence: CSVAGAHEQYF.